This entry is about one TCR beta chain. What it binds is unknown. The data stem from a study of Ad26.COV2.S vaccination and SARS-CoV-2 variants. For the study at large: The study gave Ad26.COV2.S intramuscularly, once or twice 56 days apart. Study-wide results and limits: Placebo and vaccine recipients had non-spike TCR breadth that was similar. Breadth and depth estimates from TCRs may understate total T cell responses. Breadth, reportedly substantial, characterized the spike-specific CD8+ and CD4+ T cell responses after vaccination.

Generated by immunoSEQ multiplex PCR, the TCRdb table keeps only in-frame clones and is missing some. Among hundreds of thousands of clones listed, roughly 90% were seen once. As to treatment: some 20 received Ad26.COV2.S at low or high dose, single or two shots; several received placebo; per-sample allocation not given. The samples date from day 63 after the first vaccine or placebo injection. The CDR3 extends over 14 amino acids. Germline V gene data show CDR1 as SGHTA and CDR2 as FQGNSA. Germline trimming cut 5 bases from V and 4 bases from J; bases unmatched to any gene: 7. The chain links TRBV7-2 to TRBJ1-1; 7 nucleotides agree with TRBD1. The input for sequencing was peripheral blood, taken in a trial of Ad26.COV2.S vaccine versus placebo. This TCR derives from a person aged 18-65 years who received the Ad26.COV2.S COVID-19 vaccine or a placebo. CDR3 sequence: CASSMGQFSTEAFF. The DNA of the CDR3 is TGTGCCAGCAGCATGGGACAGTTCTCCACTGAAGCTTTCTTT.